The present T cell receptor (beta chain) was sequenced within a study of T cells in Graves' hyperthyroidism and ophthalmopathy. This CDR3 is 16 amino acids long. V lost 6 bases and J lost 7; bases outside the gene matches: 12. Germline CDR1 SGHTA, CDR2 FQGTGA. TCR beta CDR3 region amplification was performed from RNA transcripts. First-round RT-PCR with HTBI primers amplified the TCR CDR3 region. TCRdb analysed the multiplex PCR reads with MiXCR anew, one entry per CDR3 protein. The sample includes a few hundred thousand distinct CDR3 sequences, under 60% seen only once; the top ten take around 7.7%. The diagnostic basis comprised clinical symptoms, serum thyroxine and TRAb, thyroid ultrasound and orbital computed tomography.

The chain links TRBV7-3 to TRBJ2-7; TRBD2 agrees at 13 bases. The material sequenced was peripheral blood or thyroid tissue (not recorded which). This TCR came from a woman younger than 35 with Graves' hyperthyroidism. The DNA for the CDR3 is TGTGCCAGCAGGGACAGGACTAGCGGGAGCCACAATGAGCAGTACTTC. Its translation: CASRDRTSGSHNEQYF.